The rows below give T cell receptor beta chains drawn from one sample of a study of blood T cell repertoires in COVID-19. TCRdb keeps only in-frame clones here, not all; method: immunoSEQ multiplex PCR. The repertoire holds around 300,000 clones, with 80% to 90% as singletons. Sequenced sample: peripheral blood. The source is a woman in her 70s with acute or convalescent COVID-19. CDR3s include the opening cysteine and the closing phenylalanine or tryptophan. D genes are given only for firm matches. Clone size is given for some rows only: seen once, a few or many times, or a class if the clone is expanded.

TRBV3-1/TRBV3-2	.	once	TRBJ1-5	TGTGCCAGCAGCCAAGACGGAACAGGGATGCAGCCCCAGCATTTT	CASSQDGTGMQPQHF
TRBV6-5	.	few	TRBJ1-1	TGTGCCAGCAGGAGGCAGGGAGGTCACACTCAAGCTTTCTTT	CASRRQGGHTQAFF
TRBV18	TRBD1	.	TRBJ1-6	TGTGCCAGCTCACCAGGGACAGGGACTTCACCCCTCCACTTT	CASSPGTGTSPLHF
TRBV5-6	.	.	TRBJ1-1	TGTGCCAGCAGCTTGAATGCACAGCCCAGTGAAGCTTTCTTT	CASSLNAQPSEAFF
TRBV2	.	.	TRBJ1-2	TGTGCCAGCAGTGATAAACCGGTACCTGTGATGGGCTACACCTTC	CASSDKPVPVMGYTF
TRBV5-1	TRBD2	.	TRBJ2-1	TGCGCCAGCAGCTTCGTAGCGGGGGGGTTAGTGAATGAGCAGTTCTTC	CASSFVAGGLVNEQFF
TRBV5-1	TRBD2	.	TRBJ2-3	TGCGCCAGCCGACTCCTAGCGGCGACAACAGATACGCAGTATTTT	CASRLLAATTDTQYF
TRBV11-3	.	.	TRBJ2-1	TGTGCCAGCAGCTTTGCAGGGGCGGCCTACAATGAGCAGTTCTTC	CASSFAGAAYNEQFF
TRBV5-1	.	.	TRBJ1-6	TGCGCCAGCAGCTTGGATGGGACTACCTATAATTCACCCCTCCACTTT	CASSLDGTTYNSPLHF
TRBV6-5	TRBD1	.	TRBJ1-1	TGTGCCAGCAGCCAGGGGGCTTATATGAACACTGAAGCTTTCTTT	CASSQGAYMNTEAFF
TRBV19	TRBD1	.	TRBJ1-6	TGTGCCAGTAGTGCCGGGACAGGGAGAGGACCCCTCCACTTT	CASSAGTGRGPLHF
TRBV7-6	.	.	TRBJ1-1	TGTGCCAGCAGCTTAGTTAATGACCGGGACACTGAAGCTTTCTTT	CASSLVNDRDTEAFF
TRBV7-8	TRBD1	.	TRBJ1-2	TGTGCCAGCAGCTTCGTTCAGGGGGCCATCACCTTC	CASSFVQGAITF
TRBV30	.	once	TRBJ2-3	TGTGCCTGGAGTGTACGAGGAGATACGCAGTATTTT	CAWSVRGDTQYF
TRBV5-1	TRBD2	few	TRBJ2-5	TGCGCCACCCAGCCAACTAGCGGGGGGGCGCGGGAGACCCAGTACTTC	CATQPTSGGARETQYF
TRBV20-1	TRBD2	.	TRBJ2-7	TGCAGTGCTAGTAAAACTAGCGGGGGGCCGACCTACGAGCAGTACTTC	CSASKTSGGPTYEQYF
TRBV25-1	TRBD2	.	TRBJ2-1	TGTGCCAGCAGTGAACGGTCGGGGGGGCAGTTCTTC	CASSERSGGQFF
TRBV6-5	.	.	TRBJ1-1	TGTGCCAGCAGTAGGACAGAGGAAACTTTCTTT	CASSRTEETFF
TRBV20-1	.	.	TRBJ1-2	TGCAGTGCTACAGACCGAGGGGGCTACACCTTC	CSATDRGGYTF
TRBV19	.	.	TRBJ1-5	TGTGCCAGTAGCCCGCAACAGGGAAATCAGCCCCAGCATTTT	CASSPQQGNQPQHF
TRBV18	TRBD1	few	TRBJ1-2	TGTGCCAGCTCACCACAGGGACAGGGGAACTATGGCTACACCTTC	CASSPQGQGNYGYTF
TRBV28	.	.	TRBJ1-5	TGTGCCAGCAGTTTCTCTCAGGTTCGACAGCCCCAGCATTTT	CASSFSQVRQPQHF
TRBV6-4	TRBD2	.	TRBJ2-1	TGTGCCAGCAGTGTGGGACTAGCGGGGGACAATGAGCAGTTCTTC	CASSVGLAGDNEQFF
TRBV7-8	TRBD2	.	TRBJ2-3	TGTGCCAGCAGCCCCAGGCGAGCGGGGGGGCTAACAGATACGCAGTATTTT	CASSPRRAGGLTDTQYF
TRBV25-1	.	.	TRBJ1-2	TGTGCCAGCTGGCGGCAGAACCATGGCTACACCTTC	CASWRQNHGYTF
TRBV5-4	TRBD1	.	TRBJ2-7	TGTGCCAGCAGCCCCGGTACAGGGGCACCTCTCGAGCAGTACTTC	CASSPGTGAPLEQYF
TRBV2	.	.	TRBJ1-1	TGTGCCAGCAGCGTTCTACAGGGATACACTGAAGCTTTCTTT	CASSVLQGYTEAFF
TRBV25-1	.	.	TRBJ1-6	TGTGCCAGCAGTGATCCCCGACGGCCTGGGAGTAATTCACCCCTCCACTTT	CASSDPRRPGSNSPLHF
TRBV6-6	TRBD1	once	TRBJ1-6	TGTGCCAGCACCTCGACAGGGTTTAACCCATCACCCCTCCACTTT	CASTSTGFNPSPLHF
TRBV5-6	TRBD1	.	TRBJ1-1	TGTGCCAGCGGGCCCGGGACAGGGGGCTCGGTGGCTTTCTTT	CASGPGTGGSVAFF
TRBV6-5	.	.	TRBJ1-6	TGTGCCAGCAGTTACGGGGCCGGGGGCTATAATTCACCCCTCCACTTT	CASSYGAGGYNSPLHF
TRBV3-1/TRBV3-2	TRBD2	.	TRBJ2-1	TGTGCCAGCAGCCAAAGCGGTAGCGGGAGGAATGAGCAGTTCTTC	CASSQSGSGRNEQFF
TRBV12-3/TRBV12-4	TRBD1	.	TRBJ1-5	TGTGCCAGCAGCTGGGACAGGGATCAGCCCCAGCATTTT	CASSWDRDQPQHF
TRBV11-3	.	.	TRBJ2-5	TGTGCCAGCAGCTTAGAAATGTCCGGGACCCAGTACTTC	CASSLEMSGTQYF
TRBV6-5	TRBD1	.	TRBJ2-3	TGTGCCAGCAGTAGACCGGGACAGAACACAGATACGCAGTATTTT	CASSRPGQNTDTQYF
TRBV5-8	TRBD2	.	TRBJ2-3	TGTGCCAGCAGGCGACTAGCAGCCGATACGCAGTATTTT	CASRRLAADTQYF
TRBV7-2	.	.	TRBJ2-7	TGTGCCAGCAGCTTAGGGCCCTTCTACGAGCAGTACTTC	CASSLGPFYEQYF
TRBV11-1	.	.	TRBJ2-5	TGTGCCAGCAGCAACAGGGTTGGAGAGACCCAGTACTTC	CASSNRVGETQYF
TRBV3-1/TRBV3-2	.	.	TRBJ1-2	TGTGCCAGCAGCCAAGATCAGGGCAGGGGTAGCTACACCTTC	CASSQDQGRGSYTF
TRBV29-1	TRBD1	.	TRBJ1-1	TGCAGCGTCACGGGCGGGACAGAGGGGACTGAAGCTTTCTTT	CSVTGGTEGTEAFF
TRBV7-9	TRBD1	once	TRBJ1-2	TGTGCCAGCAGCTTATTAAGGACAGGGAATGGCTACACCTTC	CASSLLRTGNGYTF